Each of the 12 T cell receptor beta chains below was sequenced from the same sample in a study of OX40 agonist ivuxolimab in advanced cancers. Here immunoSEQ multiplex PCR was the method, and the copy in TCRdb shows in-frame clones only, minus some. The data contain 15,000 to 20,000 clones, around four fifths of them singletons. The sample consisted of CD4+ or CD8+ T cells sorted from blood, taken in a trial of the OX40 agonist ivuxolimab. The receptors originated from an adult with an advanced solid tumor such as melanoma, head and neck, liver or kidney cancer.

V gene TRBV28 combines with J gene TRBJ2-4; D gene uncertain. This CDR3 has 13 residues. Trimming took 2 bases from V and 6 from J, leaving 8 bases between them. In germline, CDR1 is MDHEN, CDR2 SYDVKM. The CDR3: CASSLRQGNIQYF. In DNA, the CDR3 is TGTGCCAGCAGTTTAAGGCAAGGAAACATTCAGTACTTC.

The chain employs TRBV27 and TRBJ2-5, with TRBD2 identical over 9 bases. The CDR3 extends over 15 amino acids. CDR1 and CDR2 from the germline V gene are MNHEY and SMNVEV (reference sequence). Trimming removed 6 bases from V and 0 bases from J; junction bases left unmatched: 5. The CDR3 region is CASSQSGGHQETQYF. In DNA, the CDR3 is TGTGCCAGCAGCCAAAGCGGGGGGCACCAAGAGACCCAGTACTTC.

This clone came up a few times. The chain combines TRBV6-6 with TRBJ2-7; 12 nucleotides align to TRBD2. CDR1 is MNHNY, CDR2 SVGAGI, per germline (reference sequence). The CDR3 consists of 15 residues. After removal of 5 bases from V and 2 bases from J, the junction contained 4 bases not matched to a gene. For the CDR3, the DNA is TGTGCCAGCAGTCCCCTAGCGGGAGGGCCCTACGAGCAGTACTTC. It specifies CASSPLAGGPYEQYF.

As DNA, the CDR3 is TGTGCCAGTAGTCCCCGGGGAGGAAGCCCCGTCTACGAGCAGTACTTC. This encodes CASSPRGGSPVYEQYF. The V gene is TRBV19, the J gene TRBJ2-7, with D tentatively TRBD2 (6 bases). Germline V gene sequence: CDR1 LNHDA, CDR2 SQIVND (reference sequence). The germline V and J ends were trimmed by 5 bases and 3 bases, with 20 bases remaining between them. The CDR3 length is 16 residues.

J is TRBJ2-2 and V is TRBV18; 10 nucleotides align to TRBD1. Germline V lookup: CDR1 KGHSH, CDR2 LQKENI. This CDR3 comprises 19 residues. After removal of 2 bases from V and 2 bases from J, the junction contained 11 bases not matched to a gene. CDR3 bases: TGTGCCAGCTCACCAAAGACAGGGGGCTCCTTAATAAACACCGGGGAGCTGTTTTTT. Its protein is CASSPKTGGSLINTGELFF.

This clone was picked up one time. This chain uses TRBV7-9 with TRBJ2-7; D uncertain. The germline V gene encodes CDR1 SEHNR and CDR2 FQNEAQ (reference sequence). The CDR3 has 14 residues. The V end was cut by 3 bases, the J end by 0 bases, with 9 bases between. The CDR3 DNA is TGTGCCAGCAGCTTGGGTCCTCTCTCCTACGAGCAGTACTTC. Encoded protein: CASSLGPLSYEQYF.

The CDR3 sequence: CASSFTSENYEQYF. The DNA for the CDR3 is TGTGCCAGCAGCTTTACTAGCGAGAACTACGAGCAGTACTTC. The rearrangement uses TRBV5-4 and TRBJ2-7; 7 bases are shared with TRBD2. This CDR3 comprises 14 residues. V shed 2 bases, J shed 3 bases, and the junction held 5 bases outside the gene matches. The germline V gene encodes CDR1 SGHNT and CDR2 YYREEE (reference sequence).

This sequence joins TRBV11-2 and TRBJ2-1, with 7 positions matching TRBD2. Germline V gene sequence: CDR1 SGHAT, CDR2 FQNNGV. This CDR3 region has 15 residues. The V and J ends lost 0 bases and 4 bases, in that order; junction bases with no gene match: 3. DNA for the CDR3: TGTGCCAGCAGCTTAGAAGCGGGGCTATACAATGAGCAGTTCTTC. Translation: CASSLEAGLYNEQFF. Complete variable domain (other parts from reference TRBV11-2 and TRBJ2-1): EAGVAQSPRYKIIEKRQSVAFWCNPISGHATLYWYQQILGQGPKLLIQFQNNGVVDDSQLPKDRFSAERLKGVDSTLKIQPAKLEDSAVYLCASSLEAGLYNEQFFGPGTRLTVL.

The genes are TRBV28 and TRBJ1-5; D is uncertain. Trimming took 6 bases from V and 4 from J, leaving 16 bases between them. The CDR3 is made up of 15 amino acids. Germline CDR1 and CDR2: MDHEN and SYDVKM. The CDR3 nucleotides read TGTGCCAGCAGGGCAGCCCATGGGAGAAATCAGCCCCAGCATTTT. It yields the protein CASRAAHGRNQPQHF.

This chain connects TRBV2 to TRBJ2-1, with D possibly matching TRBD2 (5 bases). The CDR3 runs to 13 residues. The germline gives CDR1 SNHLY, CDR2 FYNNEI. V gave up 5 bases and J gave up 4 bases, with 9 bases separating them. Written as DNA, the CDR3 is TGTGCCAGCAGTTGGACTCGGTACAATGAGCAGTTCTTC. This gives the protein CASSWTRYNEQFF.

The genes are TRBV28 and TRBJ2-1, with 7 bases identical to TRBD2. Per the germline V gene, CDR1 is MDHEN and CDR2 is SYDVKM. CDR3 length: 15 amino acids. The ends lost 7 bases at V and 8 bases at J; junction bases unmatched: 14. The CDR3 loop reads CASTAPGTTWHEQFF. As DNA, the CDR3 is TGTGCCAGCACCGCCCCCGGGACTACATGGCATGAGCAGTTCTTC.

This clone was picked up one time. The V call is TRBV19, the J call TRBJ2-7, with D maybe TRBD1 (6 bases). Trimming removed 6 bases from V and 2 bases from J, with 14 bases in between. This CDR3 has 14 amino acids. Looked up from germline, CDR1 is LNHDA and CDR2 is SQIVND (reference sequence). The CDR3 here is CASSPGHGAYEQYF. The DNA of the CDR3 is TGTGCCAGTAGCCCGGGACACGGCGCCTACGAGCAGTACTTC.